This TCR beta chain emerged from a study of CD8 T cells in ankylosing spondylitis. Trimming removed 0 bases from V and 1 base from J, with 15 bases in between. Germline values: CDR1 DFQATT, CDR2 SNEGSKA (reference sequence). The CDR3 runs 16 residues. Study conclusions and caveats: Within ankylosing spondylitis blood, a TCR beta motif made up of seven or eight highly homologous variants appeared to be characteristic.

TCRdb re-called the 5' RACE reads through MiXCR, storing one row per CDR3 protein. In the table there are 250,000 to 350,000 distinct CDR3 sequences, over 15% of which are singletons. Comment on this clonotype: The target antigen is unknown.

V is TRBV20-1 and J is TRBJ2-5; weak D call: TRBD1 (5 bases). This sequence was found in a male donor with ankylosing spondylitis or in good health (not recorded which). Sequenced sample: blood, either unsorted or a sorted T cell fraction (not recorded which). The DNA of the CDR3 is TGCAGTGCTAGAGACCTCCGCCAGGGTCTCCAAGAGACCCAGTACTTC. It translates to CSARDLRQGLQETQYF.